A selection of T cell receptor beta chains follows, all from one sample in a study of blood T cell repertoires in COVID-19. The table came from immunoSEQ multiplex PCR; TCRdb's copy has only in-frame clones and leaves some out. The top ten hold around 1.5% of the sample, which has under 200,000 clones, 88% seen once. Input material: peripheral blood. These TCRs come from a man aged 18 to 29 with active or convalescent COVID-19. Both conserved end residues are part of each CDR3. The D gene is left open where the match is weak. The size entry is marked missing in some rows and otherwise reads once, few, many or a size class.

d_call,v_call,clone_size,cdr3_aa
.,TRBV9,.,CASSILAGAEYNEQFF
TRBD2,TRBV6-4,.,CASSISGGYNEQFF
.,TRBV27,.,CASRMRFGNTEAFF
TRBD1,TRBV6-5,.,CASSRGQGGFYGYTF
TRBD2,TRBV5-5,once,CASSLYPSGGAVSTQYF
TRBD1,TRBV4-1,.,CASSQGQGRGYTF
.,TRBV6-5,.,CASSRGGGTPGAFF
.,TRBV29-1,.,CSVASTGEPTEAFF
.,TRBV5-5,.,CASSLTGRRSGANVLTF
.,TRBV4-1,.,CASSGGTVGSSGNTIYF
TRBD2,TRBV12-5,.,CAYDRGGATDTQYF
.,TRBV10-2,.,CASSQNRPDTEAFF
TRBD1,TRBV5-1,.,CASSLSGQGTTEAFF
.,TRBV6-2/TRBV6-3,.,CASSQRPGWEQYF
TRBD1,TRBV19,.,CASSINRGSYTF
.,TRBV6-2/TRBV6-3,.,CASSYGAQVPTQFSYEQYF
TRBD1,TRBV4-1,.,CASSQVDRGPSYTF
.,TRBV11-2,.,CASTLRSGLGNTIYF
.,TRBV15,.,CATSRGGYSGAIKNIQYF
.,TRBV5-5,.,CASSLVGETNEKLFF
.,TRBV6-5,once,CASETVKYFQYF
TRBD1,TRBV3-1/TRBV3-2,.,CASSHRGLVETQYF
.,TRBV4-1,.,CASSQITGVPNEKLFF